The 29 T cell receptor beta chains given below trace back to one sample, sequenced in a study of regulatory T cells in long-lasting Graves disease. This sample's time point: newly diagnosed GD, antithyroid drugs for less than 3 months. Isolated PBMC RNA provided the starting material for the TCR library. Sequencing libraries for TCR beta were prepared with iRepertoire HTBI primers and Arm-PCR of CDR3 regions. MiXCR was run by TCRdb on the multiplex PCR reads, yielding one entry per CDR3 protein. The top ten hold 20% to 25% of the sample, which has approximately 390,000 distinct CDR3 sequences, around 16% seen once. Another study also made use of these data, one on T cells in Graves' hyperthyroidism and ophthalmopathy.

Sample: peripheral blood mononuclear cells (PBMCs), taken at new diagnosis, from a patient treated with antithyroid drugs. These TCRs come from a woman younger than 35 with Graves disease.

This clonotype came up many times. DNA of the CDR3: TGTGCCAGCAGCCCCCGGGACAGGACCTACGAGCAGTACTTC. Its protein is CASSPRDRTYEQYF. The rearrangement uses TRBV7-9 and TRBJ2-7; TRBD1 agrees at 8 bases. Germline assignment: CDR1 SEHNR and CDR2 FQNEAQ (reference sequence). V trimming: 5 bases; J trimming: 2 bases; junction bases outside the gene matches: 5. The CDR3 spans 14 residues. Based on the CDR3 plus reference TRBV7-9 and TRBJ2-7, the full variable domain is DTGVSQNPRHKITKRGQNVTFRCDPISEHNRLYWYRQTLGQGPEFLTYFQNEAQLEKSRLLSDRFSAERPKGSFSTLEIQRTEQGDSAMYLCASSPRDRTYEQYFGPGTRLTVT.

CDR3: CASRYTSGKSTDTQYF. The DNA of the CDR3 is TGCGCCAGCCGCTACACTAGCGGAAAGAGCACAGATACGCAGTATTTT. This chain uses TRBV5-1 with TRBJ2-3; 8 nucleotides align to TRBD2. Per the germline V gene, CDR1 is SGHRS and CDR2 is YFSETQ. The V segment lost 7 bases and the J segment 0 bases; nucleotides outside the gene matches: 10. The CDR3 contains 16 residues.

This clonotype was seen a handful of times. The rearrangement uses TRBV29-1 and TRBJ1-1; D uncertain. Germline loops: CDR1 SQVTM, CDR2 ANQGSEA. The V end was cut by 1 base, the J end by 5 bases, with 11 bases between. The CDR3 contains 13 residues. CDR3 loop: CSVEGIGWTEAFF. CDR3 sequence (DNA): TGCAGCGTTGAAGGGATAGGGTGGACTGAAGCTTTCTTT.

The chain uses TRBV18 and TRBJ2-3; possible D gene TRBD2, 5 bases. In germline, CDR1 is KGHSH, CDR2 LQKENI. The V end was cut by 3 bases, the J end by 4 bases, with 14 bases between. The CDR3 spans 15 residues. The CDR3 coding sequence is TGTGCCAGCTCACCCACCGCCATTAGCGCAGATACGCAGTATTTT. Its protein is CASSPTAISADTQYF.

The chain recombines TRBV7-2 with TRBJ1-2; TRBD1 might be the D (5 bases). The germline V and J ends were trimmed by 5 bases and 8 bases, with 21 bases remaining between them. This CDR3 is 15 amino acids long. The germline CDR1 and CDR2 sequences are SGHTA and FQGNSA. The CDR3 is CASSALPGRNIGYTF. Here the CDR3 DNA reads TGTGCCAGCAGCGCTCTCCCGGGGCGAAATATAGGCTACACCTTC.

This clonotype occurred many times. The V call is TRBV30, the J call TRBJ1-3; D is undetermined. The CDR3 length is 12 residues. CDR1 and CDR2 from the germline V gene are GTSNPN and SVGIG (reference sequence). V lost 5 bases and J lost 1, with 6 bases in between. As DNA, the CDR3 is TGTGCCTGGGGGTTGTCTGGAAACACCATATATTTT. Amino acids: CAWGLSGNTIYF.

As for this clonotype: One base away lies a much larger clone, so this may be a sequencing read error. In nucleotides, the CDR3 is TGCAGTGCTAGAGATTCGCCGTCGCAGGGCGATACGCAGTATTTT. This encodes CSARDSPSQGDTQYF. V gene TRBV20-1 combines with J gene TRBJ2-3, with D perhaps matching TRBD1 (5 bases). In germline, CDR1 is DFQATT, CDR2 SNEGSKA (reference sequence). V dropped 0 bases and J dropped 6 bases, with 16 bases sitting between them. The CDR3 sequence is 15 residues long.

Comment on this clonotype: This may be a read error, as it is one base from a much larger clone. V and J are TRBV11-2 and TRBJ2-6; D may be TRBD1 (5 bases). The CDR3 has 13 amino acids. Germline V gene data show CDR1 as SGHAT and CDR2 as FQNNGV. CDR3 residues: CASTGSGANVPTF. CDR3 bases: TGTGCCAGCACCGGCTCTGGGGCCAACGTCCCGACTTTC.

This clonotype has a count of ten or more. V usage is TRBV6-1 and J usage is TRBJ2-7; 8 nucleotides agree with TRBD2. The germline gives CDR1 MNHNS, CDR2 SASEGT. The ends lost 5 bases at V and 3 bases at J; junction bases unmatched: 3. CDR3 length equals 13 residues. CDR3 amino acids: CASSKLAVYEQYF. CDR3 DNA: TGTGCCAGCAGTAAACTAGCGGTCTACGAGCAGTACTTC.

This clonotype has just a few counts. This chain joins TRBV6-7 and TRBJ2-7; possible D gene TRBD2, 6 bases. TRBV6-7 has ORF status, its function being uncertain. Trimming shortened V by 7 bases and J by 3 bases, and 19 bases separated the two germline ends. The CDR3 loop spans 15 amino acids. CDR3 coding DNA: TGTGCCAGCAAGAGGGAAGGCGGGATGGTCTACGAGCAGTACTTC. It yields the protein CASKREGGMVYEQYF.

This clonotype is a singleton in its sample. A much larger clone lies a single base off, so this may be a read error. V and J are TRBV6-2 or TRBV6-3 and TRBJ1-1; a weak D match, TRBD1 (5 bases). CDR3 length equals 16 residues. Looked up from germline, CDR1 is MNHEY and CDR2 is SVGEGT. The CDR3 here is CVSKRTLGGVNTEAFF. The CDR3 nucleotides are TGTGTCAGCAAGAGGACTCTCGGAGGGGTGAACACTGAAGCTTTCTTT.

This clonotype was seen a handful of times. This chain links TRBV4-1 with TRBJ2-7, with D uncertain. Germline V gives CDR1 MGHRA, CDR2 YSYEKL. V lost 5 bases, J lost 7 bases, and 12 bases lay in between. The CDR3 sequence is 12 residues long. The CDR3 protein is CASSERTGEQYF. The CDR3 DNA reads TGCGCCAGCAGCGAACGAACTGGAGAGCAGTACTTC.

This clonotype was recorded at least ten times. CDR3: CSAKIAGSTDTQYF. CDR3 DNA sequence: TGCAGTGCTAAGATAGCGGGTAGCACAGATACGCAGTATTTT. V and J are TRBV20-1 and TRBJ2-3; 7 positions agree with TRBD2. Losses at the gene ends were 4 bases for V and 0 bases for J; bases not matched to a gene: 4. CDR3 length: 14 amino acids. Germline CDR1 reads DFQATT; CDR2 reads SNEGSKA (reference sequence).

This clonotype was detected many times. The rearrangement uses TRBV6-2 or TRBV6-3 and TRBJ2-5; D may be TRBD2 (6 bases). The germline gives CDR1 MNHEY, CDR2 SVGEGT. Trimming cost V 4 bases and J 1 base, with 16 bases left between them. The CDR3 extends over 16 amino acids. The chain's CDR3 is CASSSGRTIIQETQYF. The CDR3 nucleotides are TGTGCCAGCAGTTCTGGAAGGACTATAATCCAAGAGACCCAGTACTTC.

This clonotype was recorded at least ten times. CDR3: CSALGWRARDQPQHF. The CDR3, as DNA: TGCAGTGCTTTAGGGTGGAGGGCTAGGGATCAGCCCCAGCATTTT. The chain couples TRBV20-1 to TRBJ1-5; D not resolved. Trimming left V 5 bases short and J 5 bases short, with 19 bases between. In germline, CDR1 is DFQATT, CDR2 SNEGSKA (reference sequence). This CDR3 has 15 amino acids.

This clonotype has only a few counts. The genes are TRBV27 and TRBJ2-7, with D unclear. The germline V gene encodes CDR1 MNHEY and CDR2 SMNVEV (reference sequence). With 4 bases removed from V and 3 bases from J, the gap between germline ends came to 10 bases. CDR3 length: 13 amino acids. DNA for the CDR3: TGTGCCAGCAGTTATCGAGCCTTCTACGAGCAGTACTTC. It translates to CASSYRAFYEQYF.

This clonotype was seen at least ten times. The V and J genes are TRBV28 and TRBJ2-7; D is unclear. V was pared by 6 bases and J by 4 bases, with 10 bases between. Germline values: CDR1 MDHEN, CDR2 SYDVKM. The CDR3 consists of 12 residues. CDR3 in DNA: TGTGCCAGCAGCCCTCGGGCTTACGAGCAGTACTTC. Encoded protein: CASSPRAYEQYF.

Of note for this clonotype: A far larger clone is off by one base, so a read error is likely. The chain carries TRBV18 and TRBJ2-1, with D possibly TRBD2 on 5 matching bases. The germline V and J ends were trimmed by 4 bases and 13 bases, with 23 bases remaining between them. Germline V lookup: CDR1 KGHSH, CDR2 LQKENI. The CDR3 contains 15 residues. This chain's CDR3 is CASSRWESRQETQFF. The DNA of the CDR3 is TGTGCCAGCTCACGATGGGAGTCTCGCCAAGAGACCCAGTTCTTC.

The table lists this clonotype with many counts. The V and J genes are TRBV5-1 and TRBJ1-1, with 8 bases aligning to TRBD1. CDR3 length: 13 residues. In germline, CDR1 is SGHRS, CDR2 YFSETQ. V trimming: 5 bases; J trimming: 5 bases; junction bases outside the gene matches: 5. The CDR3 bases are TGCGCCAGCAGAATGACAGGGGAAACTGAAGCTTTCTTT. Amino acids: CASRMTGETEAFF.

A remark on this clonotype: At one end, the junction sequence differs from germline, possibly due to a read error. The CDR3 sequence is CSVSSASDAQYF. The DNA for the CDR3 is TGCAGCGTTTCGTCCGCCTCAGATGCGCAGTATTTT. J is TRBJ2-3 and V is TRBV29-1; no clear D gene. The CDR3 totals 12 residues. Germline loops: CDR1 SQVTM, CDR2 ANQGSEA.

This clonotype was observed at least ten times. The chain carries TRBV2 and TRBJ2-4, with 7 bases identical to TRBD1. The CDR3 covers 15 residues. Germline V gives CDR1 SNHLY, CDR2 FYNNEI. V dropped 4 bases and J dropped 0; count of bases not matched to a gene: 3. The CDR3 bases are TGTGCCAGCAGTGGGGACAGACTAGCCAAAAACATTCAGTACTTC. This gives the protein CASSGDRLAKNIQYF.

V gene TRBV13 combines with J gene TRBJ1-1; tentatively, D is TRBD1 (6 bases). This CDR3 is built from 22 residues. Germline V lookup: CDR1 PRHDT, CDR2 FYEKMQ (reference sequence). Trimming took 0 bases from V and 3 from J, leaving 32 bases between them. The CDR3 DNA reads as TGTGCCAGCAGCTTAGGCCTAGAGGGCCTCTACAGGCCGGGGGCGGGGGACACTGAAGCTTTCTTT. This encodes CASSLGLEGLYRPGAGDTEAFF.

The J gene is TRBJ2-5, the V gene TRBV24-1; the D gene is possibly TRBD2 (6 bases). The germline CDR1 and CDR2 sequences are KGHDR and SFDVKD. The V and J ends lost 5 bases and 1 base respectively, with 10 bases between them. This CDR3 region has 14 residues. The CDR3 coding sequence is TGTGCCACCAGTGTTGGACTAAGCCAAGAGACCCAGTACTTC. Its protein product is CATSVGLSQETQYF.

This clonotype came up many times. The rearrangement joins TRBV20-1 to TRBJ1-2, with D perhaps TRBD1 (6 bases). V was trimmed by 2 bases and J by 4 bases, leaving 8 bases between them. This CDR3 comprises 12 residues. The germline CDR1 and CDR2 sequences are DFQATT and SNEGSKA (reference sequence). DNA for the CDR3: TGCAGTGCTAGACAGGGGAGCTATGGCTACACCTTC. This translates into CSARQGSYGYTF.

Ten or more counts support this clonotype. V is TRBV5-1 and J is TRBJ2-1; TRBD1 aligns across 8 bases. With V trimmed by 0 bases and J by 2 bases, 10 bases remained unmatched. The CDR3 spans 18 residues. Germline V lookup: CDR1 SGHRS, CDR2 YFSETQ. CDR3 sequence reads: CASSLGGQGARAYNEQFF. CDR3 nucleotide sequence: TGCGCCAGCAGCTTGGGGGGTCAGGGGGCAAGAGCCTACAATGAGCAGTTCTTC.

V and J are TRBV24-1 and TRBJ2-3, with D perhaps TRBD1 or TRBD2 (6 bases each). This CDR3 spans 15 amino acids. Trimming pared 0 bases from V and 6 bases from J, leaving 12 bases between. Per the germline V gene, CDR1 is KGHDR and CDR2 is SFDVKD. The CDR3 reads CATSDLVEGVDTQYF. The CDR3 DNA follows: TGTGCCACCAGTGATTTGGTGGAGGGGGTGGATACGCAGTATTTT.

In this sample, this clonotype turned up a few times. This chain connects TRBV20-1 to TRBJ2-3; 9 positions agree with TRBD1. Germline assignment: CDR1 DFQATT and CDR2 SNEGSKA (reference sequence). J gave up 0 bases and V 1 base, and 11 bases lay outside the gene matches. The CDR3 length is 18 residues. CDR3 sequence (DNA): TGCAGTGCTAGAGTCGCCTTCCCGGGACAGGGAAGCACAGATACGCAGTATTTT. Translating gives CSARVAFPGQGSTDTQYF.

This clonotype was counted a few times. The chain joins TRBV24-1 to TRBJ2-2; D is uncertain. The germline V and J ends were trimmed by 0 bases and 1 base, with 5 bases remaining between them. Germline V CDR1 and CDR2: KGHDR, SFDVKD. This CDR3 has 15 residues. The CDR3 DNA is TGTGCCACCAGTGATTTGTTTCAGAACACCGGGGAGCTGTTTTTT. Its translation: CATSDLFQNTGELFF.

This clonotype was seen at least ten times. The chain is built from TRBV7-9 and TRBJ1-1; D remains ambiguous. Germline V gives CDR1 SEHNR, CDR2 FQNEAQ (reference sequence). The CDR3 is 10 residues long. V was pared by 3 bases and J by 11 bases, with 7 bases between. As DNA, the CDR3 is TGTGCCAGCAGCTTTTTAGACGCTTTCTTT. Protein product: CASSFLDAFF.